The sequence of this TCR beta chain was determined in a study of T cells after yellow fever vaccination (dated by TCRdb to the late 2010s). About the investigation overall: The SMART-Seq v4 Ultra Low Input RNA kit was used to prepare libraries from fractions with low cell numbers. Bulk TCR alpha and beta repertoires were sequenced longitudinally to track T-cell clones before and after primary and booster YFV17D yellow fever vaccination. Two healthy male donors made up the cohort, one aged 18 to 29 years and the other aged 30 to 40 years. Blood was drawn at multiple timepoints before and after primary and secondary immunization, with bulk PBMC replicates and cell subsets isolated. The investigation overall reported the following: After the booster, most of the clones that had expanded following primary vaccination were detected again (around 95% of CD4 and 85% to 90% of CD8), which suggests that memory was broadly maintained. The secondary T-cell response was found to be weaker but faster than the primary response, with a peak reached on day 5 rather than on day 15. Because only a couple of donors were included in the study, the extent to which the findings can be generalized is limited. Computational filtering was needed because FACS-sorted repertoires could contain abundant contaminating clonotypes from the bulk population. A small fraction of clonotypes showed up in both the CD4 and CD8 compartments, probably as a result of convergent recombination.

This clonotype showed up many times. Its recognized antigen is unknown. Within one base of it there is no much larger clone, and no base qualities were kept. Via the germline V gene, CDR1 is LGHNA and CDR2 YNFKEQ. V has 2 bases trimmed and J has 9 bases trimmed; junction bases matching no gene number 10. There are 16 amino acids in the CDR3, from cysteine to phenylalanine inclusive. CDR3 DNA is the only sequence kept; it has 48 bases, read in frame from the first base. The instrument given in TCRdb is Illumina NovaSeq 6000. TCR cDNA was synthesized by 5'RACE template switching, which introduced a universal primer site and unique molecular identifiers. Priming for cDNA synthesis came from both the TCR alpha and TCR beta constant segments. Libraries were amplified in two PCR steps, with sample barcodes and sequencing adapters added in the second step. Sequencing of libraries was performed on Illumina HiSeq 2500 (2x100 bp) or NovaSeq (2x150 bp). As for the authors' bioinformatics: MIGEC was used to demultiplex reads and collapse the reads into UMI consensus sequences, and MiXCR was used for V(D)J alignment. Vaccine-responding clonotypes were defined with edgeR using replicate PBMC samples, requiring FDR below 0.01 and a log2 fold change above 5 up to day 15. Bulk clonotypes were assigned CD4 or CD8 identity according to which sequenced CD4 or CD8 repertoire held them at higher abundance. TCRdb handled the public reads itself, with Q25 trimming in fastp and clone calling in MiXCR, and kept productive beta chains. Each entry is one CDR3 protein sequence, shown with its most common DNA and genes. The V and J calls and clone size are TCRdb's, not the authors'. The sample contains some 260,000 distinct CDR3 sequences, about 5.2% of them found a single time. Clones ranked in the top ten supply 2.5% to 4% of the sample.

The label giving this sample's treatment or condition can be read as: live attenuated yellow fever vaccine strain. PBMCs were isolated from peripheral blood using a standard Ficoll-Paque protocol. Dynabeads CD4 and CD8 positive selection kits were used to isolate the CD4 and CD8 T-cell fractions. TriZol was used to extract RNA from bulk PBMCs, from CD4 and CD8 fractions, and from dextramer-positive and dextramer-negative fractions. The TCR sequence derives from a man aged 18 to 29 who received the YFV17D yellow fever vaccine. The rearranged segments are TRBV4-2 and TRBJ1-6; 7 bases in between match TRBD1. Specimen: CD4+ T cells sorted from PBMCs, collected on the day of the yellow fever booster vaccination. The DNA reads as follows: TGTGCCAGCAGCCAATTGGGACAGCTGTCTAGTTCACCCCTCCACTTT. Translated, it gives CASSQLGQLSSSPLHF.